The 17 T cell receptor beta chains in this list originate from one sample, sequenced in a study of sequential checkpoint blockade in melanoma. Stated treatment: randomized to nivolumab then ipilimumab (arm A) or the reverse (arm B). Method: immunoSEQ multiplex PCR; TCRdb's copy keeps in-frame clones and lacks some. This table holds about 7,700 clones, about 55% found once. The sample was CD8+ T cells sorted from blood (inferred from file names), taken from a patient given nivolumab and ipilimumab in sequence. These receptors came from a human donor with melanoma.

The CDR3 here is CSVDIGTGTYEQYF. Written as DNA, the CDR3 is TGCAGCGTTGATATTGGGACAGGGACCTACGAGCAGTACTTC. The V call is TRBV29-1, the J call TRBJ2-7; TRBD1 matches 9 bases. With 3 bases clipped from V and 2 bases from J, the junction kept 5 bases outside the gene matches. CDR1 and CDR2 (germline): SQVTM, ANQGSEA. The CDR3 is 14 amino acids.

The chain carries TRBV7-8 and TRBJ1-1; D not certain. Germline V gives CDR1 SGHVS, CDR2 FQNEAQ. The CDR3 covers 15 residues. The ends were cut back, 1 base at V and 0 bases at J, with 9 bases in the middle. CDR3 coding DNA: TGTGCCAGCAGCTTAGGTGGCCAGTTGAACACTGAAGCTTTCTTT. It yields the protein CASSLGGQLNTEAFF.

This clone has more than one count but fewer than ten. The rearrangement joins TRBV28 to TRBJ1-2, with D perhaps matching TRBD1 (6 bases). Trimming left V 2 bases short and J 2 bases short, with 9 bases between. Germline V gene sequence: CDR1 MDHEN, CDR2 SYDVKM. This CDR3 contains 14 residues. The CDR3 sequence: CASSLRGGNYGYTF. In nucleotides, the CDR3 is TGTGCCAGCAGTTTAAGAGGGGGAAACTATGGCTACACCTTC.

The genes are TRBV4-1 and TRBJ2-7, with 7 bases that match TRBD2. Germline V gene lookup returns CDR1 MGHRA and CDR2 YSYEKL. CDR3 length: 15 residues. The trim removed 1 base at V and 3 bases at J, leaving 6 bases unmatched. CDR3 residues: CASSQAVQRDYEQYF. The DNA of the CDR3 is TGCGCCAGCAGCCAAGCTGTCCAGCGGGACTACGAGCAGTACTTC.

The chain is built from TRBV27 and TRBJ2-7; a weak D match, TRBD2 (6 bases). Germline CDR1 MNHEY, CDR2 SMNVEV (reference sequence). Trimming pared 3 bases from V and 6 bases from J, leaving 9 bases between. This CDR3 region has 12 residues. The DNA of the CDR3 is TGTGCCAGCAGTTTTCGACTAGGCGAGCAGTACTTC. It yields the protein CASSFRLGEQYF.

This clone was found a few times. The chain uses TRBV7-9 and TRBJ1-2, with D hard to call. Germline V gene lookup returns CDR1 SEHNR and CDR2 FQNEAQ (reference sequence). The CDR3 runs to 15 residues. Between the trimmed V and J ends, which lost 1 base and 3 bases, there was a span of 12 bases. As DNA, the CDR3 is TGTGCCAGCAGCTTAGTAGGCCAGGCTGACTATGGCTACACCTTC. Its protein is CASSLVGQADYGYTF.

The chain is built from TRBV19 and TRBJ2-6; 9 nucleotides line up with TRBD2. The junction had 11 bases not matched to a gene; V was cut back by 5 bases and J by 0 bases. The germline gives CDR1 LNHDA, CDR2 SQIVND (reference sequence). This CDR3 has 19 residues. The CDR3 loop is CASSPWTSELLSGANVLTF. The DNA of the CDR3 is TGTGCCAGTAGTCCCTGGACTAGCGAGCTCCTCTCTGGGGCCAACGTCCTGACTTTC. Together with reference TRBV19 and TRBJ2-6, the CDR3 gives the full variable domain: DGGITQSPKYLFRKEGQNVTLSCEQNLNHDAMYWYRQDPGQGLRLIYYSQIVNDFQKGDIAEGYSVSREKKESFPLTVTSAQKNPTAFYLCASSPWTSELLSGANVLTFGAGSRLTVL.

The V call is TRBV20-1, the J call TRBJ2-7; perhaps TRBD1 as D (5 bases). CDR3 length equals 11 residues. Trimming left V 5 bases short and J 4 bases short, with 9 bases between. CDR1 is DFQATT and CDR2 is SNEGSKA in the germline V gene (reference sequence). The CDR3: CSADQGYEQYF. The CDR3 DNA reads TGCAGTGCTGACCAGGGTTACGAGCAGTACTTC.

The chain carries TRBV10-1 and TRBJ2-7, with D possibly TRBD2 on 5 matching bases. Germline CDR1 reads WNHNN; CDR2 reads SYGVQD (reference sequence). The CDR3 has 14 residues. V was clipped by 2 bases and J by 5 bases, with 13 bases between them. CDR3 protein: CASSERLATHEQYF. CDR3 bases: TGCGCCAGCAGTGAGCGGCTAGCAACCCACGAGCAGTACTTC.

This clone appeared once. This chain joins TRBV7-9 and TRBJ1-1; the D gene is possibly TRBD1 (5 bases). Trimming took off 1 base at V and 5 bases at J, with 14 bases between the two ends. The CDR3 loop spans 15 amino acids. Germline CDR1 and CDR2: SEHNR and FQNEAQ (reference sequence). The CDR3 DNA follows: TGTGCCAGCAGCTTAGTTCCCGGCAGGGCAACTGAAGCTTTCTTT. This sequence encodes CASSLVPGRATEAFF.

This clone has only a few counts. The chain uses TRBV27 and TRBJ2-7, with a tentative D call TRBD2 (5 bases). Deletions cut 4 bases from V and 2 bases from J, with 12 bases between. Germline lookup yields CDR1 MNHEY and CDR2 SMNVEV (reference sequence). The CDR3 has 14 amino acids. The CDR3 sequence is CASSSDGNPYEQYF. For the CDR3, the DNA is TGTGCCAGCAGTTCGGACGGGAACCCCTACGAGCAGTACTTC.

CDR3 coding DNA: TGTGCCAGCAGCTTGGTCGGGGAGCGGGAGGGTCGCTACGAGCAGTACTTC. It translates to CASSLVGEREGRYEQYF. The chain uses TRBV5-6 and TRBJ2-7; TRBD2 aligns across 10 bases. The junction had 9 bases not matched to a gene; V was cut back by 0 bases and J by 3 bases. The CDR3 covers 17 residues. From germline, CDR1 is SGHDT and CDR2 YYEEEE. Full variable domain (outside the CDR3, taken from reference TRBV5-6 and TRBJ2-7): DAGVTQSPTHLIKTRGQQVTLRCSPKSGHDTVSWYQQALGQGPQFIFQYYEEEERQRGNFPDRFSGHQFPNYSSELNVNALLLGDSALYLCASSLVGEREGRYEQYFGPGTRLTVT.

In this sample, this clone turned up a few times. The CDR3 DNA reads TGTGCCAGCAGCGGGCCGTCCGGCGGGAGGGCCGGGGAGCTGTTTTTT. This translates into CASSGPSGGRAGELFF. The gene calls are TRBV7-8 and TRBJ2-2, with TRBD2 matching over 9 bases. CDR1 and CDR2 from the germline V gene are SGHVS and FQNEAQ. V shed 5 bases and J 6 bases; nucleotides not matched to a gene: 10. There are 16 residues in the CDR3.

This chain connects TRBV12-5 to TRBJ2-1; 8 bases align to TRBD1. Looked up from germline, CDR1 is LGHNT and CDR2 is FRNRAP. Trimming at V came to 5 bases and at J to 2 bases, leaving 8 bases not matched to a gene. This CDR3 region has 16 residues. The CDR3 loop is CASGPEGQATYNEQFF. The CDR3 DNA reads TGTGCTAGTGGTCCCGAGGGACAGGCCACCTACAATGAGCAGTTCTTC.

As DNA, the CDR3 is TGTGCCATCCGGCCGAGAGCGGGATACGGCGACGAGCAGTACTTC. It encodes CAIRPRAGYGDEQYF. The chain recombines TRBV10-3 with TRBJ2-7, with 7 bases fitting TRBD2. Trimming removed 8 bases from V and 5 bases from J; junction bases left unmatched: 15. The CDR3 extends over 15 amino acids. The V gene's germline CDR1 is ENHRY and CDR2 SYGVKD.

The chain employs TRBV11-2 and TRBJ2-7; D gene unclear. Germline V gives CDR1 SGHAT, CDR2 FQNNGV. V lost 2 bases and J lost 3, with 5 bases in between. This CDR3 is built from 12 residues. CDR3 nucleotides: TGTGCCAGCAGCTTAAGCCTCTACGAGCAGTACTTC. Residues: CASSLSLYEQYF. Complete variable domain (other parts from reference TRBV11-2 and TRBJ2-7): EAGVAQSPRYKIIEKRQSVAFWCNPISGHATLYWYQQILGQGPKLLIQFQNNGVVDDSQLPKDRFSAERLKGVDSTLKIQPAKLEDSAVYLCASSLSLYEQYFGPGTRLTVT.

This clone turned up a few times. CDR3 sequence (DNA): TGTGCCAGCAGTTTCGACACGACAGGGTACGAGCAGTACTTC. Translation: CASSFDTTGYEQYF. The rearrangement joins TRBV27 to TRBJ2-7, with 7 bases that match TRBD1. This CDR3 has 14 residues. Per germline, CDR1 MNHEY and CDR2 SMNVEV (reference sequence). The ends lost 3 bases at V and 4 bases at J; junction bases unmatched: 6.